This T cell receptor beta chain was found in a study of graft-versus-host responses after intestinal transplantation. Study-wide background: Anti-thymocyte globulin induction was given to all recipients, followed by tacrolimus and steroids for around three years. Whole-study findings and limits: Some patients had graft-donor T cell macrochimerism. In their allografts, the ratios of graft-versus-host to host-versus-graft T cell clones were high.

Produced via immunoSEQ multiplex PCR; TCRdb's table is partial and in-frame only. Of fewer than 130,000 clones in the sample, about 94% were seen once. Regarding this clone: Its specificity is not known.

The CDR3 loop spans 14 amino acids. Looked up from germline, CDR1 is MNHNY and CDR2 is SVGAGI (reference sequence). The receptor's source is a human donor who received an intestinal transplant. The J gene is TRBJ2-5, the V gene TRBV6-6; 11 nucleotides match TRBD1. The DNA end is a closer match to TRBJ2-7, so the J assignment may be wrong. The sequenced sample was unstimulated CD8+ T cells sorted from spleen or lymph node cells, obtained before intestinal transplant. In DNA form, the CDR3 reads TGTGCCAGCAGTTACGGACAGGGGGCCGACGAGCAGTACTTC. Translation: CASSYGQGADEQYF.